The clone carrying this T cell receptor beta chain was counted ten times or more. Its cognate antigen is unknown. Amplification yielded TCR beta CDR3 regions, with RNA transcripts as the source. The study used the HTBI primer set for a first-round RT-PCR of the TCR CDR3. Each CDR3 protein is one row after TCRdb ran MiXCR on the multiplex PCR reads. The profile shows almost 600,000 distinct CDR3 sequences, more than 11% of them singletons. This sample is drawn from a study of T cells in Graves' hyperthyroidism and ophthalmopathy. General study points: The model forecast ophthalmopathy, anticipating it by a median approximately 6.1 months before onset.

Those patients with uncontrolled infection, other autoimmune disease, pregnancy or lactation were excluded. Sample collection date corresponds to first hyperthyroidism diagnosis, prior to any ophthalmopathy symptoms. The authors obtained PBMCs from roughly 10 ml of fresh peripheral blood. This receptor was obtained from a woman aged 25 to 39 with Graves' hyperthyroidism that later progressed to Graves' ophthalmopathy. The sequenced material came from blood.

CDR3 bases: TGTGCCAGCAGTTACGGGGTGGGCAGTGAAAAACTGTTTTTT. This translates into CASSYGVGSEKLFF. This chain uses TRBV12-3 or TRBV12-4 with TRBJ1-4; D is undetermined. CDR3 length: 14 residues. Trimming removed 4 bases from V and 7 bases from J, with 13 bases in between.